This TCR beta chain was recovered during a study of T cell changes during pregnancy in multiple sclerosis. Trimming cost V 4 bases and J 4 bases, with 11 bases left between them. The CDR3 totals 14 residues. Germline V gene data show CDR1 as SGHRS and CDR2 as YFSETQ. Method: immunoSEQ multiplex PCR; TCRdb's copy keeps in-frame clones and lacks some. The sample contains over 100,000 clones, 80% to 95% of which appear only once. Sequencing was performed on peripheral blood, taken in the third trimester of pregnancy. This TCR was sampled from a female donor with multiple sclerosis, enrolled in a pregnancy study. V and J are TRBV5-1 and TRBJ2-2, with D maybe TRBD2 (5 bases). The DNA for the CDR3 is TGCGCCAGCAGCCGCAGACGGGGCACCGGGGAGCTGTTTTTT. Its protein is CASSRRRGTGELFF.